The 14 T cell receptor beta chains below all came from one sample that was sequenced in a study of T cells in Graves' hyperthyroidism and ophthalmopathy. Authors of the study amplified TCR beta CDR3 regions from RNA transcripts. TCR CDR3 regions were first amplified by RT-PCR with HTBI primers. TCRdb reanalysed the multiplex PCR reads using MiXCR and keeps one entry per CDR3 protein. The profile covers around 260,000 distinct CDR3 sequences, with 25% appearing a single time and more than 25% taken by the ten largest. The specimen was blood. The receptor set was obtained from a man aged 35 to 55 with Graves' hyperthyroidism that later progressed to Graves' ophthalmopathy.

Many counts were recorded for this clonotype. J is TRBJ1-1 and V is TRBV18; TRBD1 aligns across 9 bases. The CDR3 covers 14 residues. V dropped 6 bases and J dropped 5; count of bases not matched to a gene: 7. The V gene's germline CDR1 is KGHSH and CDR2 LQKENI. Here the CDR3 reads CASSFGTGFTEAFF. Here the CDR3 DNA reads TGTGCCAGCTCCTTTGGGACAGGGTTTACTGAAGCTTTCTTT.

This clonotype showed up many times. CDR3 sequence reads: CASSLMGDRNTEAFF. The CDR3 nucleotides read TGTGCCAGCAGCTTAATGGGGGATCGGAACACTGAAGCTTTCTTT. J is TRBJ1-1 and V is TRBV7-3; tentative D call: TRBD1 (5 bases). Germline CDR1 reads SGHTA; CDR2 reads FQGTGA. V gave up 1 base and J gave up 1 base, with 10 bases separating them. This CDR3 comprises 15 residues. Filled out from reference TRBV7-3 and TRBJ1-1, the complete variable domain reads GAGVSQTPSNKVTEKGKYVELRCDPISGHTALYWYRQSLGQGPEFLIYFQGTGAADDSGLPNDRFFAVRPEGSVSTLKIQRTERGDSAVYLCASSLMGDRNTEAFFGQGTRLTVV.

The chain links TRBV28 to TRBJ1-1; a possible D gene is TRBD1 (6 bases). V dropped 3 bases and J dropped 7 bases, with 18 bases sitting between them. The CDR3 spans 15 residues. In germline, CDR1 is MDHEN, CDR2 SYDVKM. Written as DNA, the CDR3 is TGTGCCAGCAGTTTGGTCGGGACATCAGCGGGTGAAGCTTTCTTT. Translating it yields CASSLVGTSAGEAFF.

This clonotype was detected many times. The chain is built from TRBV6-2 or TRBV6-3 and TRBJ2-7; D is unresolved. Per germline, CDR1 MNHEY and CDR2 SVGEGT. The CDR3 has 12 amino acids. V dropped 10 bases and J dropped 2 bases, with 12 bases sitting between them. CDR3: CATTTLPYEQYF. The CDR3 DNA reads as TGTGCCACCACGACACTACCCTACGAGCAGTACTTC.

In its sample, this clonotype was seen a few times. J is TRBJ2-5 and V is TRBV29-1; 14 bases fit TRBD2. CDR1 is SQVTM, CDR2 ANQGSEA, per germline. V was clipped by 7 bases and J by 5 bases; unmatched bases: 9. This CDR3 has 15 residues. DNA of the CDR3: TGCAGCGCCGGAGTGGGACTAGCGGGAGTGGAGACCCAGTACTTC. It encodes CSAGVGLAGVETQYF.

This clonotype came up many times. The CDR3 is CASSEATRWSSGNTIYF. The CDR3 DNA is TGTGCCAGCAGTGAAGCGACGCGGTGGAGCTCTGGAAACACCATATATTTT. The gene calls are TRBV6-1 and TRBJ1-3, with D uncertain. The length of the CDR3 is 17 residues. Germline CDR1 and CDR2: MNHNS and SASEGT. The V end lost 0 bases, the J end lost 0 bases, and 12 bases lay between the germline ends.

This clonotype was seen many times. This chain links TRBV10-3 with TRBJ2-1; D perhaps matches TRBD1 (5 bases). The CDR3 consists of 13 residues. V gave up 3 bases and J gave up 5 bases, with 8 bases separating them. Per the germline V gene, CDR1 is ENHRY and CDR2 is SYGVKD. CDR3 residues: CAISEGVDNEQFF. Here the CDR3 DNA reads TGTGCCATCAGTGAAGGGGTGGACAATGAGCAGTTCTTC.

A note on this clonotype: It may be a read error: a sequence one base away is much more abundant. The chain employs TRBV10-3 and TRBJ2-2; D unresolved. This CDR3 has 14 residues. The V and J ends lost 2 bases and 3 bases respectively, with 7 bases between them. Germline CDR1 reads ENHRY; CDR2 reads SYGVKD. The chain's CDR3 is CAISEPLDTGELFF. The CDR3 DNA sequence: TGTGCCATCAGTGAGCCCCTGGACACCGGGGAGCTGTTTTTT.

The chain has TRBV27 and TRBJ2-7, with TRBD2 matching 12 bases. The CDR3 consists of 16 residues. V gave up 4 bases and J gave up 5 bases; unmatched junction bases: 9. Germline V gene data show CDR1 as MNHEY and CDR2 as SMNVEV (reference sequence). The CDR3 is CASSYDTGLAGNEQYF. CDR3 DNA sequence: TGTGCCAGCAGTTACGACACCGGACTAGCGGGAAACGAGCAGTACTTC.

The table lists this clonotype with many counts. V gene TRBV7-2 combines with J gene TRBJ2-7; D is ambiguous. There are 14 residues in the CDR3. Trimming removed 1 base at V and 3 bases at J, with 10 bases between. CDR1 and CDR2 (germline): SGHTA, FQGNSA. The CDR3 here is CASSLDGFGYEQYF. The CDR3 DNA follows: TGTGCCAGCAGCTTAGACGGGTTCGGCTACGAGCAGTACTTC.

This clonotype appeared many times. The chain carries TRBV5-1 and TRBJ2-7; D possibly matches TRBD1 or TRBD2 (5 bases each). Between the trimmed V and J ends, which lost 0 bases and 0 bases, there was a span of 10 bases. Germline values: CDR1 SGHRS, CDR2 YFSETQ. The CDR3 sequence is 15 residues long. The CDR3 is CASSLDGTVSYEQYF. The CDR3, as DNA: TGCGCCAGCAGCTTGGATGGGACGGTCTCCTACGAGCAGTACTTC.

In its sample, this clonotype was seen many times. The rearrangement links TRBV14 to TRBJ1-6; 8 bases align to TRBD1. The CDR3 sequence is 14 residues long. J gave up 10 bases and V 4 bases, and 6 bases lay outside the gene matches. Germline V gives CDR1 SGHDN, CDR2 FVKESK. CDR3 residues: CASSRTGSGSPLHF. In DNA form, the CDR3 reads TGTGCCAGCAGCCGGACAGGGTCTGGCTCACCCCTCCACTTT. The variable domain in full, completed from reference TRBV14 and TRBJ1-6, reads EAGVTQFPSHSVIEKGQTVTLRCDPISGHDNLYWYRRVMGKEIKFLLHFVKESKQDESGMPNNRFLAERTGGTYSTLKVQPAELEDSGVYFCASSRTGSGSPLHFGNGTRLTVT.

The genes are TRBV28 and TRBJ2-7, with TRBD2 matching over 10 bases. Trimming removed 8 bases from V and 5 bases from J; junction bases left unmatched: 24. This CDR3 contains 19 residues. The germline V gene encodes CDR1 MDHEN and CDR2 SYDVKM. CDR3 residues: CASGKPWGSGAGGPDEQYF. CDR3 sequence (DNA): TGTGCCAGCGGTAAACCCTGGGGGTCTGGAGCGGGAGGGCCAGACGAGCAGTACTTC.

This clonotype was seen ten or more times. The chain couples TRBV20-1 to TRBJ2-7; D gene unclear. CDR1 and CDR2 from the germline V gene are DFQATT and SNEGSKA (reference sequence). The V gene lost 6 bases and the J gene lost 0 bases, with 18 bases spanning the gap. This CDR3 spans 15 amino acids. Written as DNA, the CDR3 is TGCAGTGCCTGGGCCGCAGCCGTCCCCTCCTACGAGCAGTACTTC. Residues: CSAWAAAVPSYEQYF.